This T cell receptor beta chain was documented in a study of T cell responses to AZD1222 COVID-19 vaccine. In germline, CDR1 is SEHNR, CDR2 FQNEAQ (reference sequence). CDR3 length: 12 residues. The germline V and J ends were trimmed by 5 bases and 9 bases, with 11 bases remaining between them. In the case of this clone: Antigen unknown.

The data were produced by immunoSEQ multiplex PCR, yet TCRdb's version contains in-frame clones alone and is incomplete. Seen here are roughly 130,000 clones, 90% to 95% observed once, and the top ten hold around 7%. Study-level results: Of the AZD1222 recipients, only 5 or 6 were seropositive at baseline. There were mostly white British donors and more females than males, and clonal diversity was possibly underestimated. Unmutated variant regions are reportedly targeted by nearly half of spike-specific TCRs.

This TCR was recovered from an adult in good health. The rearrangement links TRBV7-9 to TRBJ2-1; unclear D gene. The sample consisted of peripheral blood, taken on day 0 of AZD1222 vaccination. The CDR3 loop is CASSLLRVEQFF. In DNA form, the CDR3 reads TGTGCCAGCAGCCTTCTAAGGGTTGAGCAGTTCTTC. Complete variable domain (other parts from reference TRBV7-9 and TRBJ2-1): DTGVSQNPRHKITKRGQNVTFRCDPISEHNRLYWYRQTLGQGPEFLTYFQNEAQLEKSRLLSDRFSAERPKGSFSTLEIQRTEQGDSAMYLCASSLLRVEQFFGPGTRLTVL.